This TCR beta chain appears in the sequencing data of a study of T-cell memory formation after mild COVID-19. Study-wide background: TCR clusters were largely donor specific. Broader study findings: A subset of responding clones appeared in pre-infection memory, suggesting cross-reactive memory joined.

TCRdb passed the 5' RACE reads through MiXCR, listing each CDR3 protein once. This table holds a few hundred thousand distinct CDR3 sequences, 14% found once. This CDR3 is built from 15 residues. V shed 2 bases and J 2 bases; nucleotides not matched to a gene: 1. Germline loops: CDR1 LGHNA, CDR2 YNFKEQ. This clonotype was counted between two and nine times. Its antigen is undetermined. The chain is built from TRBV4-2 and TRBJ1-5; the match to TRBD1 covers 9 bases. Input material: PBMCs or a T cell subset sorted from them (not recorded which). The clonotype comes from a man aged 18 to 30 who had mild COVID-19 (a few samples of this study predate the infection). Cell type and time point are not known. For the CDR3, the DNA is TGTGCCAGCAGCCAAACAGGGGGCGGCAATCAGCCCCAGCATTTT. Amino acids: CASSQTGGGNQPQHF.